The entry that follows covers one T cell receptor beta chain sequence. The antigen is unknown. Only in-frame clones appear in the TCRdb table, and some are missing; sequencing was by immunoSEQ multiplex PCR. The sample records 36,000 or so clones, around 77% being singletons. These data come from a study of chemoradiotherapy in HPV16-positive cancers. General study points: Candidate HPV-specific clones and E7-related TCR motifs grew in tumor during treatment. Better recurrence-free survival went with HPV-responsive T-cell expansion in HPV16-positive patients. HPV-specific T cells were functionally defined from only two HPV16-positive patients.

CDR1 is SQVTM and CDR2 is ANQGSEA in the germline V gene. The CDR3 runs to 12 residues. V shed 5 bases and J shed 2 bases, with 8 bases lying between them. Over chemoradiotherapy, repertoires were sampled more than once. The chain couples TRBV29-1 to TRBJ2-3; D gene ambiguous. The TCR comes from a human donor with HPV-associated anogenital cancer. Sequencing used blood, obtained from a patient who underwent chemoradiotherapy. CDR3 protein: CSVHSYTDTQYF. The CDR3 DNA is TGCAGCGTTCACAGTTACACAGATACGCAGTATTTT.